The clone carrying this TCR beta chain was observed a few times. The antigen is not known. The germline V gene has CDR1 KGHSH and CDR2 LQKENI. There are 13 residues in the CDR3. With V trimmed by 3 bases and J by 8 bases, 0 bases remained unmatched. This entry is derived from a study of T-cell memory formation after mild COVID-19. Points from the study as a whole: Nothing showed for sure that second-wave clones peaking on day 37 were SARS-CoV-2 specific.

TCRdb reprocessed the 5' RACE reads with MiXCR, giving one entry per CDR3 protein. The sample holds some 100,000 distinct CDR3 sequences, approximately 12% seen once. The V gene is TRBV18, the J gene TRBJ2-1; 11 bases align to TRBD2. This receptor was obtained from a man between 18 and 35 years old who had mild COVID-19 (a few samples of this study predate the infection). Cell type and time point are not known. Specimen: PBMCs or a T cell subset sorted from them (not recorded which). DNA of the CDR3: TGTGCCAGCTCACCGACTAGCGGGGATGAGCAGTTCTTC. Its translation: CASSPTSGDEQFF.